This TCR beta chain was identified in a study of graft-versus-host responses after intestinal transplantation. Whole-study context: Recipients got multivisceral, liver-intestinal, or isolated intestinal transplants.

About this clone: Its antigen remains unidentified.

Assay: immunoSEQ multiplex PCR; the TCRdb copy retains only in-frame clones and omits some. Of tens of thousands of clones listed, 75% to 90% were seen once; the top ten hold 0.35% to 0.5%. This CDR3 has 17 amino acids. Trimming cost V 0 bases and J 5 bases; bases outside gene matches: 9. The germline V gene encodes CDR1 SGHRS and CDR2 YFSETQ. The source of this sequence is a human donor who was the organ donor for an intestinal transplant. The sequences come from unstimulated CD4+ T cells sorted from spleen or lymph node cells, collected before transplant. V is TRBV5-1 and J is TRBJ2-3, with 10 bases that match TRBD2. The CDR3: CASSLATASGGGDTQYF. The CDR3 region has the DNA TGCGCCAGCAGCTTGGCCACGGCTAGCGGGGGTGGAGATACGCAGTATTTT.